This passage covers 30 T cell receptor beta chains from one sample sequenced in a study of T-cell memory formation after mild COVID-19. TCRdb reprocessed the 5' RACE reads with MiXCR, giving one entry per CDR3 protein. The repertoire has approximately 440,000 distinct CDR3 sequences, over 15% of them found once; the top ten carry around 9.2%. The sample consisted of PBMCs or a T cell subset sorted from them (not recorded which). The receptors come from an adult woman who had mild COVID-19 (a few samples of this study predate the infection). Cell type and time point are not known.

This clonotype was observed once. CDR3: CASKDSLGYGYTF. CDR3 nucleotide sequence: TGTGCCAGCAAAGACAGTCTCGGCTATGGCTACACCTTC. V usage is TRBV12-3 or TRBV12-4 and J usage is TRBJ1-2, with TRBD1 as a possible D gene (5 bases). The CDR3 is 13 residues long. V was shortened by 7 bases and J by 4 bases, with 13 bases between the two germline ends.

The V gene is TRBV12-3 or TRBV12-4, the J gene TRBJ1-2; a weak D match, TRBD1 (6 bases). The CDR3 consists of 15 residues. V shed 3 bases and J shed 0 bases, with 11 bases lying between them. The CDR3 coding sequence is TGTGCCAGCAGTTTCATCAGGGGATCTAACTATGGCTACACCTTC. Translating it yields CASSFIRGSNYGYTF.

CDR3 bases: TGTGCCAGCAGCCGACAGGGAGATGAAAAACTGTTTTTT. Its translation is CASSRQGDEKLFF. The chain uses TRBV6-5 and TRBJ1-4, with 7 positions matching TRBD1. Germline V CDR1 and CDR2: MNHEY, SVGAGI. Trimming took 6 bases from V and 6 from J; bases not matched to a gene: 4. The CDR3 loop spans 13 amino acids.

This clonotype has only a few counts. The V and J genes are TRBV3-1 and TRBJ2-5; D not resolved. V was trimmed by 4 bases and J by 3 bases, leaving 9 bases between them. Germline CDR1 LGHDT, CDR2 YNNKEL (reference sequence). This CDR3 spans 13 amino acids. Here the CDR3 reads CASSLPWEETQYF. The CDR3 bases are TGTGCCAGCAGCCTCCCGTGGGAAGAGACCCAGTACTTC.

CDR3 amino acids: CASSLRVIESVLTEAFF. CDR3 DNA: TGTGCCAGCAGCCTCAGGGTAATTGAGAGCGTTCTGACTGAAGCTTTCTTT. The V call is TRBV7-8, the J call TRBJ1-1, with D tentatively TRBD1 (5 bases). The CDR3 loop spans 17 amino acids. Trimming pared 5 bases from V and 5 bases from J, leaving 24 bases between. Germline CDR1 SGHVS, CDR2 FQNEAQ.

This clonotype has a handful of counts. V usage is TRBV11-2 and J usage is TRBJ2-1; TRBD2 aligns across 7 bases. This CDR3 has 16 residues. CDR1 and CDR2 (germline): SGHAT, FQNNGV. V gave up 3 bases and J gave up 7 bases; unmatched junction bases: 12. The CDR3 DNA follows: TGTGCCAGCAGCTTTAACGGGGGAGCGGGATGGAATGAGCAGTTCTTC. It is translated as CASSFNGGAGWNEQFF.

This clonotype has a handful of counts. This chain connects TRBV18 to TRBJ2-7, with TRBD1 matching over 9 bases. V lost 3 bases, J lost 7 bases, and 7 bases stayed unmatched. Germline V gene lookup returns CDR1 KGHSH and CDR2 LQKENI. This CDR3 region has 14 residues. In DNA, the CDR3 is TGTGCCAGCTCACCGGGGACAGGGTTTTTTGAGCAGTACTTC. Translated, it gives CASSPGTGFFEQYF.

This clonotype was detected only a few times. The germline gene is not matched at one end of the junction; a read error may be the cause. The gene calls are TRBV7-7 and TRBJ2-3; 13 bases map to TRBD2. Germline V lookup: CDR1 SSHAT, CDR2 FNYEAQ (reference sequence). The CDR3 has 16 residues. For the CDR3, the DNA is TGTGCTAGCAGCTTAGGACTAGCGGGGGCCACAGATACGCAGTATTTT. Its translation: CASSLGLAGATDTQYF.

In its sample, this clonotype was seen a few times. The J gene is TRBJ2-5, the V gene TRBV12-3 or TRBV12-4, with D maybe TRBD2 (6 bases). CDR3 size: 15 residues. Trimming removed 6 bases at V and 5 bases at J, with 19 bases between. The CDR3 DNA reads as TGTGCCAGCAGCTTTGAACCGGGACTTTCGGAGACCCAGTACTTC. Residues: CASSFEPGLSETQYF.

The genes are TRBV28 and TRBJ2-2; the match to TRBD2 covers 9 bases. This CDR3 is built from 17 residues. The J segment lost 0 bases and the V segment lost 8 bases, leaving 10 bases of the junction unmatched. The V gene's germline CDR1 is MDHEN and CDR2 SYDVKM. In DNA, the CDR3 is TGTGCCAGCCCTCCGTCGCGGGGGGGTCCGAACACCGGGGAGCTGTTTTTT. It encodes CASPPSRGGPNTGELFF.

This clonotype was picked up a small number of times. The chain has TRBV7-9 and TRBJ1-6; TRBD1 matches at 10 bases. CDR3 length equals 13 residues. Germline V CDR1 and CDR2: SEHNR, FQNEAQ (reference sequence). With V trimmed by 7 bases and J by 8 bases, 2 bases remained unmatched. CDR3 protein: CASMGQGYSPLHF. The DNA of the CDR3 is TGTGCCAGCATGGGACAGGGGTATTCACCCCTCCACTTT. The variable domain in full, with the rest retrieved from reference TRBV7-9 and TRBJ1-6, is DTGVSQNPRHKITKRGQNVTFRCDPISEHNRLYWYRQTLGQGPEFLTYFQNEAQLEKSRLLSDRFSAERPKGSFSTLEIQRTEQGDSAMYLCASMGQGYSPLHFGNGTRLTVT.

V usage is TRBV24-1 and J usage is TRBJ2-1, with D possibly being TRBD1 or TRBD2 (6 bases each). This CDR3 spans 18 amino acids. Germline V gene lookup returns CDR1 KGHDR and CDR2 SFDVKD. Trimming shortened V by 3 bases and J by 7 bases, and 24 bases separated the two germline ends. In nucleotides, the CDR3 is TGTGCCACCAGTGATCGGGGGCGGGACCACGCAGGGAAAAATGAGCAGTTCTTC. Its protein is CATSDRGRDHAGKNEQFF.

The chain combines TRBV20-1 with TRBJ2-7, with a weak D call TRBD2 (6 bases). V lost 5 bases and J 7 bases, leaving 15 bases between the germline ends. Looked up from germline, CDR1 is DFQATT and CDR2 is SNEGSKA (reference sequence). The CDR3 loop spans 12 amino acids. In DNA form, the CDR3 reads TGCAGTGCTGGCCGCCGGGAGAATGAGCAGTACTTC. Residues: CSAGRRENEQYF.

The rearrangement uses TRBV20-1 and TRBJ1-2; D may be TRBD1 (5 bases). The CDR3 is made up of 11 amino acids. Trimming pared 7 bases from V and 9 bases from J, leaving 15 bases between. Germline CDR1 DFQATT, CDR2 SNEGSKA (reference sequence). The CDR3 region is CSGRDFPSYTF. The DNA of the CDR3 is TGCAGTGGCAGGGACTTTCCGAGCTACACCTTC.

This clonotype was detected only a few times. The CDR3 region is CASSRLGGGASDTQYF. CDR3 coding DNA: TGTGCCAGCAGCAGACTGGGCGGGGGGGCCTCAGATACGCAGTATTTT. The chain couples TRBV7-6 to TRBJ2-3; TRBD2 matches at 9 bases. The V segment lost 5 bases and the J segment 4 bases; nucleotides outside the gene matches: 10. Germline V gene data show CDR1 as SGHVS and CDR2 as FNYEAQ. This CDR3 is built from 16 residues.

There are many counts of this clonotype. V gene TRBV5-1 combines with J gene TRBJ2-7; TRBD1 agrees at 9 bases. J gave up 4 bases and V 0 bases, and 5 bases lay outside the gene matches. The CDR3 consists of 15 residues. CDR1 and CDR2 (germline): SGHRS, YFSETQ. CDR3 nucleotides: TGCGCCAGCAGCTTGGCCCTTGGACAGGGGTACGAGCAGTACTTC. It specifies CASSLALGQGYEQYF.

This clonotype was observed once. The chain combines TRBV14 with TRBJ2-3, with D hard to call. This CDR3 spans 15 amino acids. Trimming stripped 0 bases from V and 2 bases from J, with 9 bases between. The germline V gene has CDR1 SGHDN and CDR2 FVKESK. CDR3 sequence reads: CASSQEGLVTDTQYF. The CDR3 nucleotides read TGTGCCAGCAGCCAAGAGGGCCTGGTCACAGATACGCAGTATTTT. The whole variable domain, filled in from reference TRBV14 and TRBJ2-3, reads EAGVTQFPSHSVIEKGQTVTLRCDPISGHDNLYWYRRVMGKEIKFLLHFVKESKQDESGMPNNRFLAERTGGTYSTLKVQPAELEDSGVYFCASSQEGLVTDTQYFGPGTRLTVL.

This clonotype turned up a few times. The chain uses TRBV5-1 and TRBJ2-7, with TRBD1 matching 7 bases. V lost 3 bases and J lost 7; bases outside the gene matches: 13. The CDR3 covers 15 residues. Germline V gives CDR1 SGHRS, CDR2 YFSETQ. This chain's CDR3 is CASSYYRGPPGEQYF. For the CDR3, the DNA is TGCGCCAGCAGCTATTACAGGGGTCCGCCGGGGGAGCAGTACTTC.

The gene calls are TRBV13 and TRBJ1-1; no firm D call. The V end lost 1 base, the J end lost 5 bases, and 5 bases lay between the germline ends. CDR1 PRHDT and CDR2 FYEKMQ come from the germline V gene (reference sequence). CDR3 length: 12 residues. The CDR3, as DNA: TGTGCCAGCAGCTTAGACGTAACTGAAGCTTTCTTT. Encoded protein: CASSLDVTEAFF.

This clonotype was seen more than once but under ten times. The chain couples TRBV12-3 or TRBV12-4 to TRBJ2-3; no firm D call. The ends were cut back, 6 bases at V and 3 bases at J, with 7 bases in the middle. This CDR3 spans 12 amino acids. CDR3 sequence (DNA): TGTGCCAGCAGATCCTCAACAGATACGCAGTATTTT. Its protein is CASRSSTDTQYF.

In its sample, this clonotype was seen a few times. The V gene is TRBV12-3 or TRBV12-4, the J gene TRBJ1-6; D is uncertain. Trimming removed 6 bases at V and 5 bases at J, with 14 bases between. The CDR3 covers 15 residues. CDR3 loop: CASRLVWTHNSPLHF. The CDR3 bases are TGTGCCAGCAGGTTGGTTTGGACCCATAATTCACCCCTCCACTTT.

The V call is TRBV12-3 or TRBV12-4, the J call TRBJ2-1; TRBD2 agrees at 9 bases. The V segment lost 3 bases and the J segment 14 bases; nucleotides outside the gene matches: 5. The CDR3 sequence is 12 residues long. This CDR3 reads CASSFRLAGKFF. DNA for the CDR3: TGTGCCAGCAGTTTTCGCCTAGCGGGAAAGTTCTTC.

The sample holds a few counts of this clonotype. V is TRBV5-1 and J is TRBJ2-3, with unresolved D. The length of the CDR3 is 13 residues. Per the germline V gene, CDR1 is SGHRS and CDR2 is YFSETQ. V dropped 4 bases and J dropped 4 bases, with 10 bases sitting between them. In DNA, the CDR3 is TGCGCCAGCAGCACTTGGAGCCCAGATACGCAGTATTTT. Translating it yields CASSTWSPDTQYF. Full variable domain (outside the CDR3, taken from reference TRBV5-1 and TRBJ2-3): KAGVTQTPRYLIKTRGQQVTLSCSPISGHRSVSWYQQTPGQGLQFLFEYFSETQRNKGNFPGRFSGRQFSNSRSEMNVSTLELGDSALYLCASSTWSPDTQYFGPGTRLTVL.

V usage is TRBV29-1 and J usage is TRBJ2-7, with unresolved D. This CDR3 spans 12 amino acids. V lost 1 base to trimming and J lost 1 base, with 5 bases between them. Germline V gives CDR1 SQVTM, CDR2 ANQGSEA. The CDR3 bases are TGCAGCGTTGAAGGCCTGTCCTACGAGCAGTACTTC. Its protein is CSVEGLSYEQYF.

This clonotype appeared a few times. The gene calls are TRBV6-6 and TRBJ2-7, with no clear D. The CDR3 covers 12 residues. Looked up from germline, CDR1 is MNHNY and CDR2 is SVGAGI (reference sequence). V gave up 5 bases and J gave up 3 bases, with 8 bases separating them. In DNA form, the CDR3 reads TGTGCCAGCAGTGCGGAGAACTACGAGCAGTACTTC. Amino acid sequence: CASSAENYEQYF.

This clonotype came up a few times. CDR3: CASGSRDSANYGYTF. The DNA for the CDR3 is TGTGCTAGTGGTTCCCGGGACAGTGCTAACTATGGCTACACCTTC. This chain joins TRBV12-5 and TRBJ1-2, with 7 bases that match TRBD1. The CDR3 is 15 residues long. The V segment lost 4 bases and the J segment 0 bases; nucleotides outside the gene matches: 5. The germline CDR1 and CDR2 sequences are LGHNT and FRNRAP.

This clonotype has more than one count but fewer than ten. The chain uses TRBV7-8 and TRBJ1-2, with D maybe TRBD1 (6 bases). This CDR3 contains 14 residues. The ends were cut back, 4 bases at V and 7 bases at J, with 16 bases in the middle. Germline V gene data show CDR1 as SGHVS and CDR2 as FQNEAQ. The CDR3, as DNA: TGTGCCAGCAGCTCTACAGGGTTCGACGGTGGCTACACCTTC. It is translated as CASSSTGFDGGYTF.

This clonotype has more than one count but fewer than ten. The chain recombines TRBV6-4 with TRBJ2-2; 8 positions match TRBD1. Germline values: CDR1 MRHNA, CDR2 SNTAGT. The J segment lost 6 bases and the V segment lost 6 bases, leaving 3 bases of the junction unmatched. CDR3 length: 13 residues. The CDR3 nucleotides read TGTGCCAGCAGCGCGGACAGGGCCGGGGAGCTGTTTTTT. It is translated as CASSADRAGELFF.

The CDR3 is CASSQTGFQPQHF. The CDR3 DNA sequence: TGTGCCAGCAGTCAGACAGGGTTTCAGCCCCAGCATTTT. This chain joins TRBV7-2 and TRBJ1-5; 7 nucleotides match TRBD1. Germline V gene data show CDR1 as SGHTA and CDR2 as FQGNSA. This CDR3 contains 13 residues. With V trimmed by 6 bases and J by 6 bases, 5 bases remained unmatched.

The chain couples TRBV18 to TRBJ2-1; D uncertain. The CDR3 has 15 residues. The V gene lost 6 bases and the J gene lost 4 bases, with 16 bases spanning the gap. Germline V CDR1 and CDR2: KGHSH, LQKENI. This chain's CDR3 is CASSPQRNGYNEQFF. CDR3 DNA sequence: TGTGCCAGCTCCCCCCAGCGCAACGGATACAATGAGCAGTTCTTC. The full variable domain, its missing parts supplied by reference TRBV18 and TRBJ2-1, is NAGVMQNPRHLVRRRGQEARLRCSPMKGHSHVYWYRQLPEEGLKFMVYLQKENIIDESGMPKERFSAEFPKEGPSILRIQQVVRGDSAAYFCASSPQRNGYNEQFFGPGTRLTVL.